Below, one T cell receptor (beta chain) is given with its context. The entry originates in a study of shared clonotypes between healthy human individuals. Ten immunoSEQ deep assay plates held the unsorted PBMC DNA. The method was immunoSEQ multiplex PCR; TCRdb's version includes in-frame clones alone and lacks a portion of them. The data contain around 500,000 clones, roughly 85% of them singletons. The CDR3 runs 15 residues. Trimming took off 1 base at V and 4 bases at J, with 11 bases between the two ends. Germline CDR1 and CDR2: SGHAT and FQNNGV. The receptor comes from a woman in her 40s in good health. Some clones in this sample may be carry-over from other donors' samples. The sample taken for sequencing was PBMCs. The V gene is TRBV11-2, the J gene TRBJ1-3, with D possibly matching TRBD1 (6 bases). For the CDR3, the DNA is TGTGCCAGCAGCTTAGTCCAGGGGCGGGGAAACACCATATATTTT. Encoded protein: CASSLVQGRGNTIYF.